This is a list of T cell receptor beta chains from one sample in a study of OX40 agonist ivuxolimab in advanced cancers. Assay used: immunoSEQ multiplex PCR; TCRdb lists only in-frame clones, some missing. Of 45,000 to 70,000 clones listed, about 82% were seen once; the top ten hold about 1%. The source material was CD4+ or CD8+ T cells sorted from blood, sampled in a trial of the OX40 agonist ivuxolimab. These receptors originate from an adult with an advanced solid tumor such as melanoma, head and neck, liver or kidney cancer. CDR3s include the opening cysteine and the closing phenylalanine or tryptophan. D genes are given only for firm matches. Rows may omit the clone size; those that give it use once, few, many or a size class.

>9|TRBJ1-2|-|-|TRBV2
CASVQGYTF
TGTGCCAGCGTGCAGGGCTACACCTTC
>14|TRBJ1-1|-|-|TRBV23-1
CASSPRLSNTEAFF
TGCGCCAGCAGTCCCCGCCTCAGTAACACTGAAGCTTTCTTT
>16|TRBJ2-2|-|-|TRBV18
CASSPATGPLTGELFF
TGTGCCAGCTCACCAGCGACAGGACCCCTCACCGGGGAGCTGTTTTTT
>15|TRBJ2-7|once|-|TRBV5-1
CASSLGPGSSYEQYF
TGCGCCAGCAGCTTAGGTCCAGGGAGCTCCTACGAGCAGTACTTC
>13|TRBJ1-2|-|-|TRBV6-1
CASSGTHNYGYTF
TGTGCCAGCAGTGGGACCCATAACTATGGCTACACCTTC
>16|TRBJ2-3|-|-|TRBV6-1
CASSEHVTQSTDTQYF
TGTGCCAGCAGTGAACATGTGACACAAAGCACAGATACGCAGTATTTT
>12|TRBJ1-2|-|-|TRBV6-5
CASRVGARGYTF
TGTGCCAGCAGGGTGGGGGCGCGGGGCTACACCTTC
>16|TRBJ1-4|once|TRBD1|TRBV4-1
CASSQGQIATNEKLFF
TGCGCCAGCAGTCAGGGACAGATTGCAACTAATGAAAAACTGTTTTTT
>18|TRBJ2-1|-|TRBD2|TRBV7-9
CASSLVGTSGGARNEQFF
TGTGCCAGCAGCTTAGTCGGTACTAGCGGGGGGGCCCGCAATGAGCAGTTCTTC
>16|TRBJ1-1|once|-|TRBV4-1
CASSHLQGRLNTEAFF
TGCGCCAGCAGCCACTTACAGGGTCGTCTGAACACTGAAGCTTTCTTT